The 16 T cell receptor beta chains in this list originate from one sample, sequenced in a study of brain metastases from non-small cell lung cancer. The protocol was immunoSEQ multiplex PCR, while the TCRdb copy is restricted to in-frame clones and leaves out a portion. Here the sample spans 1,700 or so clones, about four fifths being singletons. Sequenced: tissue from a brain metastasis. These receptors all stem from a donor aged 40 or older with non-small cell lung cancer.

The CDR3 DNA follows: TGTGCCAGCAGCTCACAGGGCCACGAGCAGTACTTC. Protein sequence: CASSSQGHEQYF. The rearrangement uses TRBV7-9 and TRBJ2-7; possibly TRBD1 for D (6 bases). The CDR3 loop spans 12 amino acids. Germline CDR1 is SEHNR and CDR2 is FQNEAQ (reference sequence). Trimming took 4 bases from V and 5 from J, leaving 9 bases between them.

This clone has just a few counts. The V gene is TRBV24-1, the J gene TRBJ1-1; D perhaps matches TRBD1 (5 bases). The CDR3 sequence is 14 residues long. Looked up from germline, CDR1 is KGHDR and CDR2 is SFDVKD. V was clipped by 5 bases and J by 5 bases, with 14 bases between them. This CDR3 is CATSVGGSGTEAFF. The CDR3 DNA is TGTGCCACCAGTGTTGGGGGATCGGGTACTGAAGCTTTCTTT.

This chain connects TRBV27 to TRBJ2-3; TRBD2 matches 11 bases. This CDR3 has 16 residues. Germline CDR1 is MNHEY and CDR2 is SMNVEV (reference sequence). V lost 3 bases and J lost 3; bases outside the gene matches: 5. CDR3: CASSFQTSGVTDTQYF. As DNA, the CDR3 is TGTGCCAGCAGTTTCCAGACTAGCGGGGTGACAGATACGCAGTATTTT.

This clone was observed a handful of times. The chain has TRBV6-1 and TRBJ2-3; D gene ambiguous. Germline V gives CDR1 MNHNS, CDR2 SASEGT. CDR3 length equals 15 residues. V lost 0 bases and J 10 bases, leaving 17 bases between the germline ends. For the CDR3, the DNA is TGTGCCAGCAGTGAAGCAGAAAGTGGCAGAGAGGCGCAGTATTTT. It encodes CASSEAESGREAQYF.

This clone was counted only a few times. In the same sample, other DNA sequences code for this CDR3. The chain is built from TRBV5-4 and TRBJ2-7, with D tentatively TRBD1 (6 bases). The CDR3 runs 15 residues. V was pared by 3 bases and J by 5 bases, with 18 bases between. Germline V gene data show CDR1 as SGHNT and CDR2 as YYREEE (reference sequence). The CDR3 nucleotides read TGTGCCAGCAGCTCATTCGGGACACCGAGAGACGAGCAGTACTTC. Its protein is CASSSFGTPRDEQYF.

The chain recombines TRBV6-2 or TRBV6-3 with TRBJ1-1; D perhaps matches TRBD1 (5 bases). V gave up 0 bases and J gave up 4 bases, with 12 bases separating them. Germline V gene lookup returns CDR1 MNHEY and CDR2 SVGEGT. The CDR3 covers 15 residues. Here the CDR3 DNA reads TGTGCCAGCAGTTACTCAAAGGCGGGGGTCACTGAAGCTTTCTTT. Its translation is CASSYSKAGVTEAFF.

Here the CDR3 DNA reads TGTGCCAGCAGTGGGATGGACAGGGAGCAGTTCTTC. Protein sequence: CASSGMDREQFF. The chain combines TRBV25-1 with TRBJ2-1, with 7 bases fitting TRBD1. Germline V gene sequence: CDR1 MGHDK, CDR2 SYGVNS. V lost 4 bases, J lost 10 bases, and 4 bases stayed unmatched. The CDR3 covers 12 residues.

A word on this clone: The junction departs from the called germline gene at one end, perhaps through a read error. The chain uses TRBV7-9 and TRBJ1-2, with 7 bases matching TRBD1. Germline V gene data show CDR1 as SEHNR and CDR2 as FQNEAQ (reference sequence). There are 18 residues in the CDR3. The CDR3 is CASSLALRQGEMRYGYTF. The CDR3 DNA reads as TGTGCCAGCAGCTTAGCTTTAAGACAGGGAGAAATGCGGTATGGTTACACCTTC.

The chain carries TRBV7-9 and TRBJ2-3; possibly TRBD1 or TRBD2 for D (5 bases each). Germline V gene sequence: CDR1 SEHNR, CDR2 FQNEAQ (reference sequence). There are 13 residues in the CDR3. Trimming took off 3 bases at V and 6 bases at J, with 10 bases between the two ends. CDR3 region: CASSFGWGDTQYF. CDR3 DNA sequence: TGTGCCAGCAGCTTCGGGTGGGGGGATACGCAGTATTTT.

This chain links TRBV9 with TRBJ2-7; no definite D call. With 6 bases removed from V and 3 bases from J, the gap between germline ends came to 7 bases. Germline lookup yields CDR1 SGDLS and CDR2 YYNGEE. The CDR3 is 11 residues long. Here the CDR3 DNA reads TGTGCCAGCATCCCCCACTACGAGCAGTACGTC. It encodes CASIPHYEQYV.

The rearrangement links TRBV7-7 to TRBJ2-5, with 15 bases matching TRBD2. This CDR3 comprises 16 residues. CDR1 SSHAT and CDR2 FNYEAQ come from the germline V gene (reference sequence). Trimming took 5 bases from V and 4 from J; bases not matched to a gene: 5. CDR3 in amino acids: CASSPGLAGGIETQYF. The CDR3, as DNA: TGTGCCAGCAGCCCCGGACTAGCGGGGGGGATAGAGACCCAGTACTTC.

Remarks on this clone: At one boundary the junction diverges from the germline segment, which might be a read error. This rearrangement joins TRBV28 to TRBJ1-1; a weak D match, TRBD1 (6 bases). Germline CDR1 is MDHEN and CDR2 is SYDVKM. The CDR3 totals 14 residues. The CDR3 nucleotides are TGTGCCAGCAGGTGGGGGGCGGCGAACACTGAAACTTTCTTT. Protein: CASRWGAANTETFF. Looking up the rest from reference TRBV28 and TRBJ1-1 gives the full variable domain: DVKVTQSSRYLVKRTGEKVFLECVQDMDHENMFWYRQDPGLGLRLIYFSYDVKMKEKGDIPEGYSVSREKKERFSLILESASTNQTSMYLCASRWGAANTETFFGQGTRLTVV.

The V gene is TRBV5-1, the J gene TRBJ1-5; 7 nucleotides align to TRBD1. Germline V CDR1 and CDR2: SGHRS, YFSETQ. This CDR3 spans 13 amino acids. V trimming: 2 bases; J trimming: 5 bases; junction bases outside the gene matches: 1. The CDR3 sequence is CASSLGQDQPQHF. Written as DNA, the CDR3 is TGCGCCAGCAGCTTAGGACAGGATCAGCCCCAGCATTTT.

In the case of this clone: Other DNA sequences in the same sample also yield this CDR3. CDR3 nucleotides: TGTGCCAGTGATACCAGGGATAGTAATCAGCCCCAGCATTTT. Residues: CASDTRDSNQPQHF. This chain links TRBV19 with TRBJ1-5; D possibly corresponds to TRBD1 (5 bases). Germline CDR1 reads LNHDA; CDR2 reads SQIVND (reference sequence). Trimming took off 8 bases at V and 4 bases at J, with 15 bases between the two ends. The CDR3 length is 14 residues.

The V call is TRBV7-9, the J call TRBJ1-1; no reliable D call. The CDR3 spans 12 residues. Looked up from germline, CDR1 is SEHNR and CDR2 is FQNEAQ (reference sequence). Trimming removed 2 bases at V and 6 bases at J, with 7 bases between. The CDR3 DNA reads TGTGCCAGCAGCTTAAAACGGCCTGAAGCTTTCTTT. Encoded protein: CASSLKRPEAFF.

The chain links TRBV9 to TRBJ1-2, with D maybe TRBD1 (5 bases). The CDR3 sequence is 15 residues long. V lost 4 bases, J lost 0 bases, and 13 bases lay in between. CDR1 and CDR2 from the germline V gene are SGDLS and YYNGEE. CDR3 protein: CASSMEQGTNYGYTF. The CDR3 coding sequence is TGTGCCAGCAGCATGGAGCAGGGAACTAACTATGGCTACACCTTC.